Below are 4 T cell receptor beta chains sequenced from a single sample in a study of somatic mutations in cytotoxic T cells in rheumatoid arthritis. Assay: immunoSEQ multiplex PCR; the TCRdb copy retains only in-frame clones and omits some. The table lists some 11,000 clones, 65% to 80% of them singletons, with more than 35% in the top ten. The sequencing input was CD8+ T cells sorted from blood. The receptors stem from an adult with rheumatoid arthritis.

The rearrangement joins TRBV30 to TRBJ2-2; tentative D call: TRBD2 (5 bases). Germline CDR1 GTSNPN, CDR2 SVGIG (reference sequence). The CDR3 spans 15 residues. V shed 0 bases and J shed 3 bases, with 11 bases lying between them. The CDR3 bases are TGTGCCTGGAGTGTCCGGGTGCGGGACACCGGGGAGCTGTTTTTT. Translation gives CAWSVRVRDTGELFF. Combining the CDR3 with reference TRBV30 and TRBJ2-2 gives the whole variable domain SQTIHQWPATLVQPVGSPLSLECTVEGTSNPNLYWYRQAAGRGLQLLFYSVGIGQISSEVPQNLSASRPQDRQFILSSKKLLLSDSGFYLCAWSVRVRDTGELFFGEGSRLTVL.

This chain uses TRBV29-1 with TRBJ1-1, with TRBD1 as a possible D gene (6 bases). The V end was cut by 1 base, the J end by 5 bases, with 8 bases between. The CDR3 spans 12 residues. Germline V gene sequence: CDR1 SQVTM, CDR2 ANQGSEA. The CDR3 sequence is CSVEVQGTEAFF. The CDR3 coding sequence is TGCAGCGTTGAAGTACAGGGAACTGAAGCTTTCTTT.

CDR3 nucleotides: TGTGCCATCAGTGAAGAATTGGGGTTAAATTCACCCCTCCACTTT. Amino acids: CAISEELGLNSPLHF. The chain is built from TRBV10-3 and TRBJ1-6; D uncertain. The length of the CDR3 is 15 residues. From germline, CDR1 is ENHRY and CDR2 SYGVKD. The V gene lost 3 bases and the J gene lost 7 bases, with 13 bases spanning the gap.

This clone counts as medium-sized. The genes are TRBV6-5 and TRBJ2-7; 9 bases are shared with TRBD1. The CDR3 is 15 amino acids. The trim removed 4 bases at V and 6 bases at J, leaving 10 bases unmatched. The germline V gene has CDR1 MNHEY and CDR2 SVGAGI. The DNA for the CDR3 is TGTGCCAGCAGTTCACCGGGACAGGGATTTTTCGAGCAGTACTTC. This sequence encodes CASSSPGQGFFEQYF.